This paragraph covers one T cell receptor (beta chain) sequence. Its antigen is currently unknown. This specimen belongs to a study of shared clonotypes between healthy human individuals. Study-level findings and limits: Genetic and exposure-history diversity was limited by the few donors. The authors expected sequencing depth to affect clonotype sharing among donors.

The data were produced by immunoSEQ multiplex PCR, yet TCRdb's version contains in-frame clones alone and is incomplete. This table holds 980,000 or so clones, approximately 80% found once. Germline CDR1 and CDR2: WNHNN and SYGVQD (reference sequence). CDR3 size: 11 residues. V dropped 3 bases and J dropped 5 bases, with 4 bases sitting between them. The sample was memory CD4+ T cells sorted from blood. Subset in this sample: CD45RA-negative fraction. The chain has TRBV10-1 and TRBJ2-5; D not resolved. The receptor was derived from a man aged 18 to 30 in good health. The CDR3 coding sequence is TGCGCCAGCAGTGACTGGGAGACCCAGTACTTC. Translation gives CASSDWETQYF.